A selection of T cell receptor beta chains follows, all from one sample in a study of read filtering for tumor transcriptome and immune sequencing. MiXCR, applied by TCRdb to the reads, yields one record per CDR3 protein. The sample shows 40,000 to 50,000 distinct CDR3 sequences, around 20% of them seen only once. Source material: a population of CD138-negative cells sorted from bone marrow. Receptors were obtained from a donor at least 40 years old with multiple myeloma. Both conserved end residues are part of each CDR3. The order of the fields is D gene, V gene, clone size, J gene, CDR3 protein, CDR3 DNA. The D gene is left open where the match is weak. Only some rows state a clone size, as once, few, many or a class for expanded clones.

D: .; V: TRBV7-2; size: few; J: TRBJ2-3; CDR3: CASSRRGGTDTQYF; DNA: TGTGCCAGCAGCCGGCGGGGAGGCACAGATACGCAGTATTTT
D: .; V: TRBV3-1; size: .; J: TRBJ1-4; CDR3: CASSREVLNEKLFF; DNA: TGTGCCAGCAGCCGAGAGGTATTAAATGAAAAACTGTTTTTT
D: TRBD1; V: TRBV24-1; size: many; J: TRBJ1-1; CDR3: CATRPGQGKTEAFF; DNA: TGTGCCACCAGACCCGGACAGGGGAAAACTGAAGCTTTCTTT
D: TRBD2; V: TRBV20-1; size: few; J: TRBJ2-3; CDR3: CSARSSGRLNTQYF; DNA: TGCAGTGCTAGGAGTAGCGGGAGGCTTAATACGCAGTATTTT
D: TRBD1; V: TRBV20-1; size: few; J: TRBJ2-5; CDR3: CSARKTGGSLAETQYF; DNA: TGCAGTGCTAGAAAGACAGGGGGTAGTCTTGCGGAGACCCAGTACTTC
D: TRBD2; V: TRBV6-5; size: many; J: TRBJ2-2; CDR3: CASRTGTSGTGELFF; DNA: TGTGCCAGCAGAACCGGGACTAGCGGTACCGGGGAGCTGTTTTTT
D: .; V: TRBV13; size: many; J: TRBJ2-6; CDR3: CASSLELSSGANVLTF; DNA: TGTGCCAGCAGCTTAGAGTTAAGCTCTGGGGCCAACGTCCTGACTTTC
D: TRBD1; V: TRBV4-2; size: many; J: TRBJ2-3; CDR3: CASSPPDRVTDTQYF; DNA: TGTGCCAGCAGCCCCCCGGACAGGGTCACAGATACGCAGTATTTT
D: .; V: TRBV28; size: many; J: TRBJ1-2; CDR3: CASSHGTRANYGYTF; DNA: TGTGCCAGCAGTCACGGGACAAGAGCTAACTATGGCTACACCTTC
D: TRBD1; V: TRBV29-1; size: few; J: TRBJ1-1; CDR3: CSARTGEAFF; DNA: TGCAGCGCACGGACAGGGGAAGCTTTCTTT
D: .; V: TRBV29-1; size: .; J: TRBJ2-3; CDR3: CSVDRVGGTDTQYF; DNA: TGCAGCGTTGACAGGGTGGGTGGCACAGATACGCAGTATTTT
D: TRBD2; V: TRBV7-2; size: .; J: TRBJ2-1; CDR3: CASSLLSGSYNEQFF; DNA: TGTGCCAGCAGCTTACTTAGCGGGAGCTACAATGAGCAGTTCTTC
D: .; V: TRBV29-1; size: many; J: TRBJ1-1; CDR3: CSVFMNTEAFF; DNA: TGCAGCGTTTTTATGAACACTGAAGCTTTCTTT
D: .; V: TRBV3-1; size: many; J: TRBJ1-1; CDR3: CASSQEWVSNTEAFF; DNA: TGTGCCAGCAGCCAAGAATGGGTCTCGAACACTGAAGCTTTCTTT
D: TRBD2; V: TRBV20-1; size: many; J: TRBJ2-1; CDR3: CSATNLAGAGLNEQFF; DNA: TGCAGTGCGACCAATCTAGCGGGAGCGGGTCTCAATGAGCAGTTCTTC
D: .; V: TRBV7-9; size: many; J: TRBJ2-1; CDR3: CASSHSTFGGPYNEQFF; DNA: TGTGCCAGCAGCCACTCAACCTTCGGAGGGCCCTACAATGAGCAGTTCTTC
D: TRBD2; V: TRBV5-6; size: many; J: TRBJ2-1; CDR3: CASSSYSGTSPLF; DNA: TGTGCCAGCAGCTCGTATTCCGGGACTAGCCCCCTCTTC
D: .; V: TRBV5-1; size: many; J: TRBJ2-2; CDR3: CASSLYGSLDTGELFF; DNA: TGCGCCAGCAGCTTGTATGGGTCCTTGGATACCGGGGAGCTGTTTTTT
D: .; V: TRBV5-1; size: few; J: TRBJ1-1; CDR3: CASSLTSGGTGAEAFF; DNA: TGCGCCAGCAGCTTGACCTCCGGTGGAACTGGGGCTGAAGCTTTCTTT
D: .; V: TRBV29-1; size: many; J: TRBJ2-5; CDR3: CSGQQGRETQYF; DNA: TGCAGCGGGCAACAGGGCAGGGAGACCCAGTACTTC
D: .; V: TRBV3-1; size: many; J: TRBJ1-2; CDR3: CASSPLGRRDYGYTF; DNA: TGTGCCAGCAGCCCCCTTGGGCGCCGAGACTATGGCTACACCTTC
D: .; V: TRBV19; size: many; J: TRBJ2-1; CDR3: CASSPRLAYNEQFF; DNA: TGTGCCAGTAGTCCCCGACTAGCCTACAATGAGCAGTTCTTC
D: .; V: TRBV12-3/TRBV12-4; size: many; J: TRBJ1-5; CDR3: CASSPNSNQPQHF; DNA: TGTGCCAGCAGTCCCAATAGCAATCAGCCCCAGCATTTT
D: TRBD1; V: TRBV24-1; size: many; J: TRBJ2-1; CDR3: CATSDAYRGRSYNEQFF; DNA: TGTGCCACCAGTGACGCTTACAGGGGAAGGTCCTACAATGAGCAGTTCTTC
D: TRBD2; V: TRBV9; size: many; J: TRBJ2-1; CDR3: CASSVAGGAGGPYDEQFF; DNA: TGTGCCAGCAGCGTAGCAGGAGGGGCGGGAGGGCCATACGATGAGCAGTTCTTC
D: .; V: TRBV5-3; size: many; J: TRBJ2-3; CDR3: CARSPDPASTDTQYF; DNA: TGTGCCAGAAGCCCCGACCCCGCGAGCACAGATACGCAGTATTTT
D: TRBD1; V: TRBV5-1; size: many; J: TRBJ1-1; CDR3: CASSLVGGGHTEAFF; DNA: TGCGCCAGCAGCTTGGTAGGGGGCGGTCACACCGAAGCTTTCTTT
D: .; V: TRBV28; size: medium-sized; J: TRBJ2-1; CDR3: CASSFGGTVNEQFF; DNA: TGTGCCAGCAGTTTCGGGGGGACAGTCAATGAGCAGTTCTTC
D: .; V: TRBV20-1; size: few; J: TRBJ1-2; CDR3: CSASRGGDNYGHTF; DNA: TGCAGTGCTAGCAGAGGGGGGGACAACTATGGCCACACCTTC
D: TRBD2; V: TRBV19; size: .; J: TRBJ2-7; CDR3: CASSIDLSGLASREQYF; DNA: TGTGCCAGTAGTATAGATCTCTCCGGACTAGCGTCGCGGGAGCAGTACTTC
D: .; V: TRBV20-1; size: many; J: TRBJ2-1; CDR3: CSARDLVAESYNEQFF; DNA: TGCAGTGCTAGAGATCTTGTAGCGGAAAGTTACAATGAGCAGTTCTTC
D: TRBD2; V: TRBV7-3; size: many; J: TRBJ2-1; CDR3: CASSPRGTSYNEQFF; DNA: TGTGCCAGCAGCCCACGGGGGACTAGCTACAATGAGCAGTTCTTC
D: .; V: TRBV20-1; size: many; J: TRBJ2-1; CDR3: CSASSGAPYNEQFF; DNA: TGCAGTGCTTCCTCAGGGGCCCCCTACAATGAGCAGTTCTTC
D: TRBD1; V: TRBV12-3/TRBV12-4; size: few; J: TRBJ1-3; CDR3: CASSRQGASRNTIYF; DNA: TGTGCCAGCAGTCGACAGGGGGCGAGTAGGAACACCATATATTTT
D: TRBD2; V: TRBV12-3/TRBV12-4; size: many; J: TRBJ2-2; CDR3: CASSSGSGGELFF; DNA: TGTGCCAGCAGTAGCGGGAGTGGCGGGGAGCTGTTTTTT
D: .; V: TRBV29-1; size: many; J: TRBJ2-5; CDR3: CSVRGQKQETQYF; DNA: TGCAGCGTCCGCGGACAGAAACAAGAGACCCAGTACTTC
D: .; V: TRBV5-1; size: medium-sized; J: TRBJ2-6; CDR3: CASSFYGSGANVLTF; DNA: TGCGCCAGCAGCTTTTATGGCTCTGGGGCCAACGTCCTGACTTTC
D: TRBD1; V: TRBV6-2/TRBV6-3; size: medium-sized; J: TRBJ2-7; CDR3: CASSFGQGAVYEQYF; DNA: TGTGCCAGCAGTTTTGGACAGGGGGCTGTATACGAGCAGTACTTC
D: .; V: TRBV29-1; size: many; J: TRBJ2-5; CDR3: CSVEGDLETQYF; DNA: TGCAGCGTTGAAGGAGATCTGGAGACCCAGTACTTC
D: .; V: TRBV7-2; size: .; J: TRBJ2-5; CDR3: CASSLRGPSGETQYF; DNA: TGTGCCAGCAGCTTAAGGGGACCCTCAGGAGAGACCCAGTACTTC
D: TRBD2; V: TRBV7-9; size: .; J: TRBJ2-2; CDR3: CASSFPGLAVTGELFF; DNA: TGTGCCAGCAGCTTCCCGGGACTAGCGGTTACCGGGGAGCTGTTTTTT
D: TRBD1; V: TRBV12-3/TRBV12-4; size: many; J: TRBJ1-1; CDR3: CASSAGQENTEAFF; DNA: TGTGCCAGCAGTGCCGGACAGGAGAACACTGAAGCTTTCTTT
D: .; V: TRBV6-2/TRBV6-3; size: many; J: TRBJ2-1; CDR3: CASSPTGLESYNEQFF; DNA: TGTGCCAGCAGTCCGACGGGACTTGAAAGCTACAATGAGCAGTTCTTC
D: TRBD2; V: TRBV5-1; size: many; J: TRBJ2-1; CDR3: CASSSLAAGSYNEQFF; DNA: TGCGCCAGCAGCTCACTAGCGGCCGGCTCCTACAATGAGCAGTTCTTC
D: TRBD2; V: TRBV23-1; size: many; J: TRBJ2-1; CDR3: CASSHPVLAGWYNEQFF; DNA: TGCGCCAGCAGTCACCCCGTCCTAGCGGGATGGTACAATGAGCAGTTCTTC